This entry lists 27 T cell receptor beta chains sequenced from one sample in a study of CD8+ T cells in alopecia areata. Extracted RNA was reverse transcribed into cDNA, the sequencing template. TCRdb's copy holds only in-frame clones and misses some; the assay was immunoSEQ multiplex PCR. The repertoire consists of roughly 170,000 clones, with about 60% occurring once and the leading ten covering approximately 14%. The source was CD4+ T cells sorted from blood, collected at week 0. These receptor sequences come from a human donor with alopecia areata.

The V call is TRBV15, the J call TRBJ2-7; 10 bases are a match to TRBD1. Germline V gene lookup returns CDR1 LNHNV and CDR2 YYDKDF (reference sequence). The CDR3 is 14 amino acids. Trimming removed 3 bases from V and 3 bases from J; junction bases left unmatched: 2. The CDR3 loop is CATSRGQGYYEQYF. The CDR3 bases are TGTGCCACCAGCAGGGGACAGGGGTACTACGAGCAGTACTTC.

The rearrangement links TRBV30 to TRBJ1-1; D may be TRBD1 (5 bases). The CDR3 is made up of 12 amino acids. The V end lost 3 bases, the J end lost 9 bases, and 14 bases lay between the germline ends. CDR1 GTSNPN and CDR2 SVGIG come from the germline V gene (reference sequence). CDR3 nucleotides: TGTGCCTGGAGGGCGGTGGGACTTCAAGCTTTCTTT. The encoded protein is CAWRAVGLQAFF.

V gene TRBV7-8 combines with J gene TRBJ1-4; D not certain. The germline V and J ends were trimmed by 7 bases and 0 bases, with 9 bases remaining between them. Germline V gene data show CDR1 as SGHVS and CDR2 as FQNEAQ. CDR3 size: 14 residues. This chain's CDR3 is CASTHSATNEKLFF. The CDR3 DNA reads TGTGCCAGCACCCATTCGGCAACTAATGAAAAACTGTTTTTT.

The chain couples TRBV9 to TRBJ1-2, with D uncertain. Deletions cut 4 bases from V and 4 bases from J, with 11 bases between. The V gene's germline CDR1 is SGDLS and CDR2 YYNGEE. The CDR3 loop spans 13 amino acids. CDR3 DNA: TGTGCCAGCAGCAGAGAGGGCGTCTATGGCTACACCTTC. This sequence encodes CASSREGVYGYTF. The full variable domain, in which reference TRBV9 and TRBJ1-2 provide the parts outside the CDR3, is DSGVTQTPKHLITATGQRVTLRCSPRSGDLSVYWYQQSLDQGLQFLIQYYNGEERAKGNILERFSAQQFPDLHSELNLSSLELGDSALYFCASSREGVYGYTFGSGTRLTVV.

Comment on this clone: This sample includes further DNA sequences coding for the same CDR3. V gene TRBV4-2 combines with J gene TRBJ2-7, with unresolved D. The germline CDR1 and CDR2 sequences are LGHNA and YNFKEQ. The CDR3 totals 15 residues. V shed 0 bases and J shed 0 bases, with 9 bases lying between them. The DNA of the CDR3 is TGTGCCAGCAGCCAAGAAACCGACGGCTCCTACGAGCAGTACTTC. Its protein is CASSQETDGSYEQYF.

This clone appeared once. This chain connects TRBV14 to TRBJ1-6, with a tentative D call TRBD1 (5 bases). The CDR3 loop spans 14 amino acids. CDR1 is SGHDN and CDR2 is FVKESK in the germline V gene. Deletions cut 3 bases from V and 8 bases from J, with 11 bases between. CDR3 DNA sequence: TGTGCCAGCAGCCAGGGGGGAGGGTATTCACCCCTCCACTTT. Protein sequence: CASSQGGGYSPLHF.

About this clone: A read error may produce the germline difference seen at one junction end. CDR3 bases: TGCAGTGCTAGGGAAAAGTCCCTGACCCTATTT. Residues: CSAREKSLTLF. This rearrangement joins TRBV20-1 to TRBJ1-6; no definite D call. The CDR3 is 11 residues long. Germline V gives CDR1 DFQATT, CDR2 SNEGSKA (reference sequence).

The J gene is TRBJ1-5, the V gene TRBV6-1, with D unclear. The CDR3 spans 15 residues. Germline-derived CDR1 and CDR2 are MNHNS and SASEGT. V shed 0 bases and J shed 5 bases, with 11 bases lying between them. The chain's CDR3 is CASSEAASSYQPQHF. DNA for the CDR3: TGTGCCAGCAGTGAAGCGGCCAGCTCCTATCAGCCCCAGCATTTT.

V usage is TRBV29-1 and J usage is TRBJ2-5, with a tentative D call TRBD1 (7 bases). The CDR3 has 16 residues. Germline V gene sequence: CDR1 SQVTM, CDR2 ANQGSEA. With 6 bases removed from V and 4 bases from J, the gap between germline ends came to 24 bases. The CDR3 spells CSVLRAGTVPRETQYF. CDR3 bases: TGCAGCGTCCTCCGCGCGGGGACAGTTCCTCGAGAGACCCAGTACTTC.

This clone has just one count. The V call is TRBV2, the J call TRBJ1-2; 7 positions match TRBD1. The CDR3 is 10 amino acids. With V trimmed by 5 bases and J by 14 bases, 5 bases remained unmatched. Germline V gene lookup returns CDR1 SNHLY and CDR2 FYNNEI. CDR3 in amino acids: CASSRQGVTF. CDR3 sequence (DNA): TGTGCCAGCAGTCGACAGGGAGTTACCTTC. Using reference TRBV2 and TRBJ1-2 for the parts outside the CDR3, the full variable domain is EPEVTQTPSHQVTQMGQEVILRCVPISNHLYFYWYRQILGQKVEFLVSFYNNEISEKSEIFDDQFSVERPDGSNFTLKIRSTKLEDSAMYFCASSRQGVTFGSGTRLTVV.

V is TRBV29-1 and J is TRBJ2-5; D is uncertain. Per germline, CDR1 SQVTM and CDR2 ANQGSEA. With 4 bases removed from V and 5 bases from J, the gap between germline ends came to 5 bases. The CDR3 is 10 amino acids. The CDR3 DNA reads TGCAGCGTTGTTCGCGAGACCCAGTACTTC. It translates to CSVVRETQYF.

The sample holds a few counts of this clone. The V call is TRBV5-1, the J call TRBJ1-3, with D perhaps matching TRBD1 (6 bases). Germline V CDR1 and CDR2: SGHRS, YFSETQ. The CDR3 is 15 residues long. V shed 4 bases and J shed 2 bases, with 13 bases lying between them. CDR3 protein: CASSDKTGTGNTIYF. The CDR3 coding sequence is TGCGCCAGCAGCGACAAAACAGGGACTGGAAACACCATATATTTT.

J is TRBJ1-5 and V is TRBV27, with a weak D call TRBD1 (5 bases). The V gene lost 4 bases and the J gene lost 9 bases, with 16 bases spanning the gap. The CDR3 runs to 14 residues. Germline CDR1 reads MNHEY; CDR2 reads SMNVEV (reference sequence). In DNA, the CDR3 is TGTGCCAGCAGTTCAACCGGGACCCCGGGGCCCCAGCATTTT. Protein product: CASSSTGTPGPQHF.

The chain uses TRBV5-6 and TRBJ1-2, with 8 bases that match TRBD1. The length of the CDR3 is 14 residues. Germline CDR1 and CDR2: SGHDT and YYEEEE. The ends lost 4 bases at V and 6 bases at J; junction bases unmatched: 8. The CDR3 is CASSPPQGADGYTF. CDR3 nucleotides: TGTGCCAGCAGCCCACCCCAGGGGGCCGATGGCTACACCTTC.

This clone has more than one count but fewer than ten. The chain couples TRBV4-1 to TRBJ2-5; possible D gene TRBD2, 7 bases. The germline V gene has CDR1 MGHRA and CDR2 YSYEKL. Deletions cut 1 base from V and 5 bases from J, with 20 bases between. The CDR3 contains 17 residues. CDR3: CASSQAVGGAAWETQYF. CDR3 DNA sequence: TGCGCCAGCAGCCAAGCGGTGGGGGGGGCCGCTTGGGAGACCCAGTACTTC.

This chain connects TRBV19 to TRBJ2-7; the D gene is possibly TRBD2 (5 bases). Germline CDR1 reads LNHDA; CDR2 reads SQIVND (reference sequence). This CDR3 contains 14 residues. V dropped 11 bases and J dropped 1 base, with 18 bases sitting between them. CDR3 DNA: TGTGCCGCCGAAGTATACCGGGGTTCCTACGAGCAGTACTTC. It yields the protein CAAEVYRGSYEQYF.

J is TRBJ1-5 and V is TRBV6-5, with D possibly matching TRBD1 (5 bases). The V gene's germline CDR1 is MNHEY and CDR2 SVGAGI. The CDR3 runs 16 residues. V lost 0 bases and J 6 bases, leaving 15 bases between the germline ends. The CDR3 region is CASSYSLPVGGQPQHF. The CDR3 coding sequence is TGTGCCAGCAGTTACTCGTTGCCGGTTGGGGGTCAGCCCCAGCATTTT.

This chain joins TRBV29-1 and TRBJ2-7, with D possibly TRBD1 on 6 matching bases. V was shortened by 3 bases and J by 3 bases, with 15 bases between the two germline ends. The CDR3 length is 14 residues. Germline V gene data show CDR1 as SQVTM and CDR2 as ANQGSEA. The CDR3 spells CSVERPGVNYEQYF. The CDR3 region has the DNA TGCAGCGTTGAGCGGCCAGGGGTTAACTACGAGCAGTACTTC.

The chain carries TRBV5-6 and TRBJ1-2, with TRBD1 matching over 7 bases. The CDR3 is 13 residues long. With 0 bases clipped from V and 7 bases from J, the junction kept 3 bases outside the gene matches. The germline V gene has CDR1 SGHDT and CDR2 YYEEEE. CDR3 sequence: CASSLARTGGYTF. The CDR3 region has the DNA TGTGCCAGCAGCTTGGCCAGGACAGGTGGCTACACCTTC.

The V gene is TRBV10-3, the J gene TRBJ2-5; D is possibly TRBD2 (6 bases). The germline V gene has CDR1 ENHRY and CDR2 SYGVKD. This CDR3 is built from 13 residues. Trimming left V 6 bases short and J 3 bases short, with 11 bases between. The CDR3 DNA sequence: TGTGCCATCAGGGGGGACTTCGAAGAGACCCAGTACTTC. Protein sequence: CAIRGDFEETQYF.

The V gene is TRBV7-2, the J gene TRBJ2-5, with 7 bases matching TRBD1. CDR3 size: 14 residues. Germline CDR1 is SGHTA and CDR2 is FQGNSA. J was trimmed by 3 bases and V by 4 bases; bases with no gene match: 5. DNA for the CDR3: TGTGCCAGCAGCTCGACAGGGAAAAAAGAGACCCAGTACTTC. Protein product: CASSSTGKKETQYF. Variable domain in full (rest from reference TRBV7-2 and TRBJ2-5): GAGVSQSPSNKVTEKGKDVELRCDPISGHTALYWYRQSLGQGLEFLIYFQGNSAPDKSGLPSDRFSAERTGGSVSTLTIQRTQQEDSAVYLCASSSTGKKETQYFGPGTRLLVL.

The chain has TRBV25-1 and TRBJ2-2; weak D call: TRBD2 (6 bases). Looked up from germline, CDR1 is MGHDK and CDR2 is SYGVNS. This CDR3 has 17 residues. With 6 bases removed from V and 6 bases from J, the gap between germline ends came to 23 bases. The chain's CDR3 is CASSQRTGGAGPGELFF. In nucleotides, the CDR3 is TGTGCCAGCAGCCAAAGGACGGGCGGGGCAGGTCCCGGGGAGCTGTTTTTT.

The V call is TRBV6-4, the J call TRBJ2-5, with 7 bases aligning to TRBD2. Germline CDR1 and CDR2: MRHNA and SNTAGT. The trim removed 6 bases at V and 3 bases at J, leaving 13 bases unmatched. This CDR3 is 16 amino acids long. The CDR3 region has the DNA TGTGCCAGCAGCCTCCGATTGGAGCGGGGAGAAGAGACCCAGTACTTC. Protein: CASSLRLERGEETQYF.

The chain joins TRBV29-1 to TRBJ1-1; 7 nucleotides match TRBD1. The J segment lost 6 bases and the V segment lost 6 bases, leaving 10 bases of the junction unmatched. The CDR3 extends over 13 amino acids. Germline V gene lookup returns CDR1 SQVTM and CDR2 ANQGSEA. The CDR3 nucleotides are TGCAGCGTCGTAGGACAGGCGCGGTCTGAAGCTTTCTTT. Translating it yields CSVVGQARSEAFF. Supplemented by reference TRBV29-1 and TRBJ1-1, the full variable domain reads SAVISQKPSRDICQRGTSLTIQCQVDSQVTMMFWYRQQPGQSLTLIATANQGSEATYESGFVIDKFPISRPNLTFSTLTVSNMSPEDSSIYLCSVVGQARSEAFFGQGTRLTVV.

The genes are TRBV29-1 and TRBJ2-5, with D perhaps TRBD2 (6 bases). V lost 3 bases and J 5 bases, leaving 10 bases between the germline ends. The CDR3 has 12 residues. CDR1 is SQVTM, CDR2 ANQGSEA, per germline. DNA of the CDR3: TGCAGCGTTGATGGACTATCGGAGACCCAGTACTTC. It translates to CSVDGLSETQYF.

This chain connects TRBV11-1 to TRBJ1-2; unclear D gene. The CDR3 totals 14 residues. Deletions cut 6 bases from V and 2 bases from J, with 13 bases between. From germline, CDR1 is SGHAT and CDR2 FQDESV (reference sequence). CDR3 sequence reads: CASRRQGGNYGYTF. CDR3 in DNA: TGTGCCAGCAGACGACAAGGAGGCAACTATGGCTACACCTTC.

This clone showed up just a few times. The same CDR3 is also encoded by other DNA sequences in this sample. J is TRBJ1-2 and V is TRBV27; no firm D call. Germline V CDR1 and CDR2: MNHEY, SMNVEV (reference sequence). V gave up 0 bases and J gave up 4 bases, with 6 bases separating them. This CDR3 has 13 amino acids. In DNA form, the CDR3 reads TGTGCCAGCAGTTTATCGGCAAGCTATGGCTACACCTTC. Amino acids: CASSLSASYGYTF.